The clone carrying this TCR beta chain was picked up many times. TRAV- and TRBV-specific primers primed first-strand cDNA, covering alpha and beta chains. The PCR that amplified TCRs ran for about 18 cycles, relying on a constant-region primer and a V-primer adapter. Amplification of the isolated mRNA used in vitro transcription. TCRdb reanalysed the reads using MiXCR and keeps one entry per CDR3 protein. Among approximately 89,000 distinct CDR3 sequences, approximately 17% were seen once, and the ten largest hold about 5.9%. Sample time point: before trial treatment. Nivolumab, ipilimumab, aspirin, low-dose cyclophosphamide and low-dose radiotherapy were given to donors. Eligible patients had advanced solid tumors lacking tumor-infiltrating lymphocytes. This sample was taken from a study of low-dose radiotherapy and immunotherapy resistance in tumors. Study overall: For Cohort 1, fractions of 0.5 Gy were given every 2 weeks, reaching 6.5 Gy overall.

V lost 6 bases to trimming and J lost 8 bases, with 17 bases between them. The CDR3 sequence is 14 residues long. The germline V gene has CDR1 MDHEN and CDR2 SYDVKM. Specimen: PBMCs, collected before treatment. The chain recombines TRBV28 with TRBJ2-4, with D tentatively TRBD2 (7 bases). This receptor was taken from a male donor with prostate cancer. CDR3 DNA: TGTGCCAGCAGCGGTCGGGGGGCGTTAGACATTCAGTACTTC. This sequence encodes CASSGRGALDIQYF.